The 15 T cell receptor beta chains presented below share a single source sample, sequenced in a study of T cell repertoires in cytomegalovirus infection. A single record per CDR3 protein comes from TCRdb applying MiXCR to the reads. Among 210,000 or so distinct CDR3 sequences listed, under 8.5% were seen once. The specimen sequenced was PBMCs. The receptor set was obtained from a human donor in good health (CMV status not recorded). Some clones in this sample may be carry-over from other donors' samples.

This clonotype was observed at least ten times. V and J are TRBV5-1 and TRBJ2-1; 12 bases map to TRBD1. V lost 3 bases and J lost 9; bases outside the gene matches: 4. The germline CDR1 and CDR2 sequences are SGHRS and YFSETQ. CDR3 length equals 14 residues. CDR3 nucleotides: TGCGCCAGCAGCTCCGGGACAGGGGGCCTTGAGCAGTTCTTC. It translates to CASSSGTGGLEQFF.

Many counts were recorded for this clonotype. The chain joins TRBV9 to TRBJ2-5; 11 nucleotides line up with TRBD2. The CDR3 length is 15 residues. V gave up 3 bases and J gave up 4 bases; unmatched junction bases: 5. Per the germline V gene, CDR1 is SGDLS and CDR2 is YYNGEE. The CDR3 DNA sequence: TGTGCCAGCAGCGGGGGACTAGCGGAAAGAGAGACCCAGTACTTC. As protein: CASSGGLAERETQYF.

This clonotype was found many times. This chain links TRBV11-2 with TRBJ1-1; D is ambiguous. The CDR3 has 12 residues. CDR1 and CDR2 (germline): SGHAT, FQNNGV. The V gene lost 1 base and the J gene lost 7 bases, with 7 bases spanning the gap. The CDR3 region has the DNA TGTGCCAGCAGCTTAGCGTTCGGTGAAGCTTTCTTT. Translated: CASSLAFGEAFF.

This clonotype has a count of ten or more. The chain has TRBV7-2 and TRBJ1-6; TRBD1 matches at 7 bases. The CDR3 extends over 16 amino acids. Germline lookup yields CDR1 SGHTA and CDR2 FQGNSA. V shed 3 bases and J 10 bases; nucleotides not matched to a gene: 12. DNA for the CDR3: TGTGCCAGCAGCTTGGGGCCACAGGGGAGGGAATCACCCCTCCACTTT. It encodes CASSLGPQGRESPLHF.

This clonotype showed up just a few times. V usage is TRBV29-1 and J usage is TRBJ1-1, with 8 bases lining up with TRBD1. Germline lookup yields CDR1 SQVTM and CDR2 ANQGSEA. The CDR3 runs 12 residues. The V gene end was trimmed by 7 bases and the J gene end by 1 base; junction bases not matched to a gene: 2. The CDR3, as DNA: TGCAGCGCCGACAGGGGGAACACTGAAGCTTTCTTT. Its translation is CSADRGNTEAFF.

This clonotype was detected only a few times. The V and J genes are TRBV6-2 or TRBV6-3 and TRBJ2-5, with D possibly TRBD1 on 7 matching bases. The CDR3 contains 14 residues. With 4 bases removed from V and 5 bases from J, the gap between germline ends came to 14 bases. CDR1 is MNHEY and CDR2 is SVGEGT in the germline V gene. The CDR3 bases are TGTGCCAGCAGTTCCGGACAGGAGGGTGAGACCCAGTACTTC. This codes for CASSSGQEGETQYF.

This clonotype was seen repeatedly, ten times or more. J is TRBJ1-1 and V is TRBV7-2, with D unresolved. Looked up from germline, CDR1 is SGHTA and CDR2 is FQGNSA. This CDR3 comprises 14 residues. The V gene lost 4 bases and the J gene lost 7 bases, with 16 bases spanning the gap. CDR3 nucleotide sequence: TGTGCCAGCAGCTCAAGACCCCAGGCGGGTGAAGCTTTCTTT. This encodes CASSSRPQAGEAFF.

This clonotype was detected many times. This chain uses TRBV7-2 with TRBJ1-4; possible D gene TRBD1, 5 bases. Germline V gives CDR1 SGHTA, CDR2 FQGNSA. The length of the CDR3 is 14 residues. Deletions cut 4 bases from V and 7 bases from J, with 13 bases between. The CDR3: CASSYGGAGEKLFF. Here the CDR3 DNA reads TGTGCCAGCAGCTACGGAGGGGCGGGTGAAAAACTGTTTTTT.

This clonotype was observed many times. The CDR3 DNA follows: TGCAGTAAGACAGGGGACCCGAGCTCCTACAATGAGCAGTTCTTC. Protein: CSKTGDPSSYNEQFF. The rearrangement uses TRBV29-1 and TRBJ2-1; 8 bases map to TRBD1. Per the germline V gene, CDR1 is SQVTM and CDR2 is ANQGSEA. The CDR3 has 15 amino acids.

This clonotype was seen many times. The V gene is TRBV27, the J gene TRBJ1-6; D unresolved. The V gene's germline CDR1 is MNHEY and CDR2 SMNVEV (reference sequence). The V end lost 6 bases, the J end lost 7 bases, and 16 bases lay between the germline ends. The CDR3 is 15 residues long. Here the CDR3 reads CASSPTFEGNSPLHF. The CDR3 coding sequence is TGTGCCAGCAGCCCGACCTTCGAGGGCAATTCACCCCTCCACTTT.

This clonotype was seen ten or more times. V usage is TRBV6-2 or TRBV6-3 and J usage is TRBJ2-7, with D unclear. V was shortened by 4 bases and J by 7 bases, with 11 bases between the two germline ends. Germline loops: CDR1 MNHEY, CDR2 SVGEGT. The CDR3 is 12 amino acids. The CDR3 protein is CASSSGSREQYF. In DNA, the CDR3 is TGTGCCAGCAGTTCCGGGTCTCGGGAGCAGTACTTC.

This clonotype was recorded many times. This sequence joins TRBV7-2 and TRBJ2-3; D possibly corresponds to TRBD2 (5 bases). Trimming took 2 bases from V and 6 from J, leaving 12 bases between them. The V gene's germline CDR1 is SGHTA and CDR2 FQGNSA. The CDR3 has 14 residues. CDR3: CASSLNMRGDTQYF. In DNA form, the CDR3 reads TGTGCCAGCAGCTTAAATATGAGAGGGGATACGCAGTATTTT.

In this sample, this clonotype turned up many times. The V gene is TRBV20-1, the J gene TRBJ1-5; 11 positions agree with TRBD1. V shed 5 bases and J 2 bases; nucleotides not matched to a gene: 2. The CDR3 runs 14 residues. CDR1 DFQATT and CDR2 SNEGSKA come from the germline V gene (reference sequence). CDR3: CSAGQGAGNQPQHF. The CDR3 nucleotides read TGCAGTGCTGGACAGGGGGCTGGCAATCAGCCCCAGCATTTT.

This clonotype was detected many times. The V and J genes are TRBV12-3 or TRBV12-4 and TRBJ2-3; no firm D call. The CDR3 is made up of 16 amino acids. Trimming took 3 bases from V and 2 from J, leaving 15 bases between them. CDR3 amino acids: CASSFLSVLYTDTQYF. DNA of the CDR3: TGTGCCAGCAGTTTTCTGTCGGTCCTCTACACAGATACGCAGTATTTT.

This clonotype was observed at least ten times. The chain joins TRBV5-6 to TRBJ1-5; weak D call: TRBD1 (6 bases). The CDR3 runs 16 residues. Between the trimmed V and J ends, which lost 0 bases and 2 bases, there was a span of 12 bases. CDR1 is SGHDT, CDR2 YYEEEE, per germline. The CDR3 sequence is CASSLGGAWGNQPQHF. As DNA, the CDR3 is TGTGCCAGCAGCTTGGGGGGGGCGTGGGGCAATCAGCCCCAGCATTTT.